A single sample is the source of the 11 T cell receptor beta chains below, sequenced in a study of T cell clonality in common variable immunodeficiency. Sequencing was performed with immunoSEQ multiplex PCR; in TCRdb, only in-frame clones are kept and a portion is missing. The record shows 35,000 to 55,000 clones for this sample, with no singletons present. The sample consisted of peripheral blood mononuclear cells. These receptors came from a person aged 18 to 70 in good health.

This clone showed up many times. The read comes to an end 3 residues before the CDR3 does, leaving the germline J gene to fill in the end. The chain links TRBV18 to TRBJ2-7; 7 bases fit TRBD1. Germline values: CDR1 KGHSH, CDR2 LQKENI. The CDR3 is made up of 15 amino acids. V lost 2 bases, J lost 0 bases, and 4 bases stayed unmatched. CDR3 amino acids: CASSPTPGGSYEQYF. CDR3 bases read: TGTGCCAGCTCACCAACCCCAGGGGGCTCCTACGAG.

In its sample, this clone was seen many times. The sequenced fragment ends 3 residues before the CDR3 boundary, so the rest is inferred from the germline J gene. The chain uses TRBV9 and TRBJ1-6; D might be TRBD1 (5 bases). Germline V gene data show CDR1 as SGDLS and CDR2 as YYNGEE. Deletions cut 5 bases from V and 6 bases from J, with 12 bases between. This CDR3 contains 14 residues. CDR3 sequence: CASSADSFNSPLHF. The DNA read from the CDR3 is TGTGCCAGCAGTGCTGACAGCTTTAATTCACCC.

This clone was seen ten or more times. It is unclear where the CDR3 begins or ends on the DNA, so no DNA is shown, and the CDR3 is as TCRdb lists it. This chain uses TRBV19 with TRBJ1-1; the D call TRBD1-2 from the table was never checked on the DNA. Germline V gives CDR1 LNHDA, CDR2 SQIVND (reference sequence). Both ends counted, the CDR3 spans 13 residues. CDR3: CASSISALTEAFF.

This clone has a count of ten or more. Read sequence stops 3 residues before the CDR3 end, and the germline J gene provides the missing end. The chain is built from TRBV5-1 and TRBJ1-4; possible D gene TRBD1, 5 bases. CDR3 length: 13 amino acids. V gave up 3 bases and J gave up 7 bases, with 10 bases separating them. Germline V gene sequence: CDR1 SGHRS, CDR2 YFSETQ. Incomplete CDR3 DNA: TGCGCCAGCAGCTCTGGGGGGACTGAAAAA. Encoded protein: CASSSGGTEK. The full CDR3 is CASSSGGTEKLFF.

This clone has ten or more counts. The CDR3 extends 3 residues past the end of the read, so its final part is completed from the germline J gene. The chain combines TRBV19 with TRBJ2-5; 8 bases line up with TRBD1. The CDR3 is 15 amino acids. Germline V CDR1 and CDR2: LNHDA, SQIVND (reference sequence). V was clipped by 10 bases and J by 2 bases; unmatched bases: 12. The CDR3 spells CATRQGRRFQETQYF. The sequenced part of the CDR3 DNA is TGTGCCACTAGACAGGGGCGCCGTTTTCAAGAGACC.

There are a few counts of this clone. CDR3 protein: CASSEHLGVGHYDYTF. CDR3 bases read: TGTGCCAGCAGTGAACACTTGGGCGTGGGGCACTACGAC. This rearrangement joins TRBV6-1 to TRBJ1-2; the D gene is possibly TRBD1 (5 bases). Read coverage stops 3 residues before the CDR3 terminus; the germline J gene supplies the remainder. The germline gives CDR1 MNHNS, CDR2 SASEGT. This CDR3 has 16 residues.

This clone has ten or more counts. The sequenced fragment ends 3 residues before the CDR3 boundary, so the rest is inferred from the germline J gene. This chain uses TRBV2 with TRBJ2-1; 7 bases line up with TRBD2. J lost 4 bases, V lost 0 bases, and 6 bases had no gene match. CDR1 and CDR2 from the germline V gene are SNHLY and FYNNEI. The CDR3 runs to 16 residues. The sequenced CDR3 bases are TGTGCCAGCAGTGAAGCGCTTAGCGGGCATTACAATGAG. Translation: CASSEALSGHYNE. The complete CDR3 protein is CASSEALSGHYNEQFF.

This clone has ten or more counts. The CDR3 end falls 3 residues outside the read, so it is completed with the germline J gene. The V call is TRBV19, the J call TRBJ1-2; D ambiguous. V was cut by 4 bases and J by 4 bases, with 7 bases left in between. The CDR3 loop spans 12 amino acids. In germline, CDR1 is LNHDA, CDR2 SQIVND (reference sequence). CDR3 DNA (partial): TGTGCCAGTAGTAATACGGGCTATGGC. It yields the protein CASSNTGYG. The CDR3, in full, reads CASSNTGYGYTF.

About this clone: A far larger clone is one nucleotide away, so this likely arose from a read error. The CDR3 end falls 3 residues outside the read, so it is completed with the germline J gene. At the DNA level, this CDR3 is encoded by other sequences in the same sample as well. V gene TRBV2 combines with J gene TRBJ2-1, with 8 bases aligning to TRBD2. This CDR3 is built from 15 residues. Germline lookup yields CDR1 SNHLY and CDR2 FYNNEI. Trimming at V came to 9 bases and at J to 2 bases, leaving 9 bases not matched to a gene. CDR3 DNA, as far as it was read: TGTGCCAGATCATCCCCGGGACTAGCCTACAATGAG. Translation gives CARSSPGLAYNE. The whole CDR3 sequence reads CARSSPGLAYNEQFF.

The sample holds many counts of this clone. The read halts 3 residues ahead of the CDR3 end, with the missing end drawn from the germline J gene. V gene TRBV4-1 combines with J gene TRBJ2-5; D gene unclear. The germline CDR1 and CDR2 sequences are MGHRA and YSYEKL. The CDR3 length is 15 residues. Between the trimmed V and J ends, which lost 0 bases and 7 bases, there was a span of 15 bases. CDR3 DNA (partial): TGCGCCAGCAGCCAAGATAGTGGTGGGCAAAGGACC. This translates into CASSQDSGGQRT. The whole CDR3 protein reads CASSQDSGGQRTQYF.

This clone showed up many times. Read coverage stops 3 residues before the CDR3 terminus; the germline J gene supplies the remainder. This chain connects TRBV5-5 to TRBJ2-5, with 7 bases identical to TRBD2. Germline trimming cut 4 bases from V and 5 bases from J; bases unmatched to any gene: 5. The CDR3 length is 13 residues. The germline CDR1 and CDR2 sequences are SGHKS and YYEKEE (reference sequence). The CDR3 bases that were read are TGTGCCAGCAGCCCTGGGGAGGGGGAGACC. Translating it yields CASSPGEGET. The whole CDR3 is CASSPGEGETQYF.